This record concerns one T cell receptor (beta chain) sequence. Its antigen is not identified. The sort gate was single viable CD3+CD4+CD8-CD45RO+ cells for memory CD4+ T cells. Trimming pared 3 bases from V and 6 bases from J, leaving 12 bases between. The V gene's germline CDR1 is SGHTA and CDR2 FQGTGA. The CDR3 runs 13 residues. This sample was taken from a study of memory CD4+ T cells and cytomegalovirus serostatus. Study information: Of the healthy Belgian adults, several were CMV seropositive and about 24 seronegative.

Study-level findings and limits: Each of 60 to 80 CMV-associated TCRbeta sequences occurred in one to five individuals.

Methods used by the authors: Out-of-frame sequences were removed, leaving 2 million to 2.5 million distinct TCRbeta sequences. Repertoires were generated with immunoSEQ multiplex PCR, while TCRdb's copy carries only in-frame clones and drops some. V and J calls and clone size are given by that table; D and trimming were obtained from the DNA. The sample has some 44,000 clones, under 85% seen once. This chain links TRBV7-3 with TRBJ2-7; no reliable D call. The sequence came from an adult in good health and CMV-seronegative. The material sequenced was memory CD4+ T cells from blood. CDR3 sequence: CASSLHQYGEQYF. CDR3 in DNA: TGTGCCAGCAGCTTGCACCAGTATGGCGAGCAGTACTTC.